In this sample, the clone carrying this T cell receptor (beta chain) turned up many times. Its antigen is undetermined. The presence of a unique molecular identifier marked each TCR cDNA molecule. A single record per CDR3 protein comes from TCRdb applying MiXCR to the 5' RACE reads. The repertoire includes 15,000 to 20,000 distinct CDR3 sequences, 6.2% of them detected once, and under 7% sits in the top ten. These data come from a study of spatial heterogeneity in lung cancer. About the study: Beta-chain sequences consistently outnumbered alpha-chain sequences in detection. The study, taken as a whole, reports: The number of expanded tumor alpha and beta chains correlated with mutation number. It was estimated that coverage of tumor T cells reached around 7.7% for alpha chains and around 14% for beta chains.

The CDR3 consists of 16 residues. Looked up from germline, CDR1 is MNHNS and CDR2 is SASEGT. The V gene lost 2 bases and the J gene lost 2 bases, with 13 bases spanning the gap. Time point specified: sample taken at primary tumor resection. Sequencing covered unsorted whole RNA taken from tumor, nontumor lung or frozen PBMC. This chain joins TRBV6-1 and TRBJ1-5; D gene uncertain. The TCR sequence derives from a male donor with early-stage non-small cell lung cancer. The sample consisted of lung tumor tissue, taken at surgery. This chain's CDR3 is CASSEIGGAGNQPQHF. The CDR3 bases are TGTGCCAGCAGTGAAATAGGTGGCGCGGGCAATCAGCCCCAGCATTTT.